These T cell receptor beta chains were read from a single sample in a study of shared clonotypes between healthy human individuals. Only in-frame clones appear in the TCRdb table, and some are missing; sequencing was by immunoSEQ multiplex PCR. In the table there are about 1.5 million clones, under 99% of which are singletons. Sequences were obtained from naive CD4+ T cells sorted from blood. These receptors were collected from a young man in good health. The conserved cysteine and the conserved F or W are not part of the CDR3 here. Each record gives: V gene, J gene, D gene, CDR3 protein. A D gene is named only where the DNA matches it firmly.

>TRBV5-1|TRBJ1-1|.
ASSTNPGVEEAF
>TRBV7-8|TRBJ1-3|.
ASSRMMGAGNTIY
>TRBV9|TRBJ1-2|.
ASSPEWGGYGYT
>TRBV10-3|TRBJ2-7|TRBD1
ATTRDRVYEQY
>TRBV20-1|TRBJ2-1|.
SRGSVAEQF
>TRBV11-3|TRBJ2-7|TRBD1
ASSLVLGQGKQY
>TRBV5-6|TRBJ1-5|TRBD1
ASNSRDRESQGNQPQH
>TRBV18|TRBJ2-7|TRBD2
ASSPLAGGPDEQY
>TRBV5-1|TRBJ2-3|TRBD2
ASSLRLAGSARLTDTQY
>TRBV15|TRBJ2-7|.
ATSRPTQGAYEQY
>TRBV5-1|TRBJ2-7|.
ASSFEVGTTYEQY
>TRBV7-3|TRBJ1-1|.
ASSPLGRGKHTEAF
>TRBV7-9|TRBJ2-5|TRBD1
ASSPDRGRRQETQY
>TRBV7-3|TRBJ2-2|.
ASSLRVTGELF
>TRBV30|TRBJ1-5|TRBD1
AWSTGQGYQPQH
>TRBV2|TRBJ2-7|.
ASSEDSFYEQY
>TRBV7-2|TRBJ2-5|.
ASRLVSPTETQY
>TRBV27|TRBJ2-1|TRBD2
ASFGTSGRSFYEQF
>TRBV19|TRBJ2-2|.
ASSTPRANTGELF
>TRBV9|TRBJ2-1|TRBD2
ASSGAGGSQF
>TRBV6-6|TRBJ2-7|.
ASSLTLVGEQY
>TRBV5-1|TRBJ2-7|TRBD2
ASSGTSGGSYEQY
>TRBV6-4|TRBJ1-5|.
ASSDSIVWAVNQPQH
>TRBV5-1|TRBJ1-1|.
ASSLGGVTEAF
>TRBV7-3|TRBJ2-7|TRBD1
ASSLLGGTGFYEQY
>TRBV11-2|TRBJ1-3|.
ASSSSGSYSGNTIY
>TRBV7-9|TRBJ1-5|.
ASSPGGSGNQPQH
>TRBV7-3|TRBJ2-5|TRBD1
ASSPDHRGSQY
>TRBV19|TRBJ1-1|TRBD1
ASSNISGGRTEAF
>TRBV4-2|TRBJ2-5|.
ASSQKSPGRSWMASQETQY
>TRBV9|TRBJ2-2|TRBD2
ASSGGNIAGNTGELF
>TRBV5-1|TRBJ2-1|.
ASSDLQGSNEQF
>TRBV7-2|TRBJ2-2|TRBD2
ASSLLAGELF
>TRBV30|TRBJ2-5|.
ARRPSEETQY
>TRBV5-1|TRBJ2-3|TRBD2
ASSSGLAGGPSGDTQY
>TRBV14|TRBJ2-2|TRBD2
ASSRPGGVGELF
>TRBV5-4|TRBJ2-3|.
ASSLVGRVSTDTQY
>TRBV28|TRBJ2-5|TRBD2
AGAKGISGRAFGETQY
>TRBV28|TRBJ2-1|.
ASSLRANEQF
>TRBV5-4|TRBJ2-7|TRBD2
ASSLGAGRTTSYEQY
>TRBV7-9|TRBJ1-1|.
ASSLIEMNTEAF
>TRBV9|TRBJ2-7|TRBD2
ASSPRTSGTYEQY
>TRBV6-4|TRBJ2-1|.
ASSDSVRNNEQF
>TRBV18|TRBJ2-1|TRBD2
ASSQGLAGEVEQF
>TRBV7-8|TRBJ2-7|.
ASSPPRTSYEQY
>TRBV28|TRBJ1-2|.
ASSLGNPGAGYT
>TRBV4-3|TRBJ2-4|.
ASSQDRGVGDIAKNIQY
>TRBV29-1|TRBJ2-7|.
SVFSQNDEQY
>TRBV5-1|TRBJ1-6|.
ASSLGGLNSPLH
>TRBV7-9|TRBJ2-1|.
ASSRRDGRSYNEQF
>TRBV4-1|TRBJ2-7|TRBD1
ASSPGQGSSYEQY
>TRBV29-1|TRBJ2-4|.
SVGAAKNIQY
>TRBV2|TRBJ2-1|.
ASSVQETPNNEQF